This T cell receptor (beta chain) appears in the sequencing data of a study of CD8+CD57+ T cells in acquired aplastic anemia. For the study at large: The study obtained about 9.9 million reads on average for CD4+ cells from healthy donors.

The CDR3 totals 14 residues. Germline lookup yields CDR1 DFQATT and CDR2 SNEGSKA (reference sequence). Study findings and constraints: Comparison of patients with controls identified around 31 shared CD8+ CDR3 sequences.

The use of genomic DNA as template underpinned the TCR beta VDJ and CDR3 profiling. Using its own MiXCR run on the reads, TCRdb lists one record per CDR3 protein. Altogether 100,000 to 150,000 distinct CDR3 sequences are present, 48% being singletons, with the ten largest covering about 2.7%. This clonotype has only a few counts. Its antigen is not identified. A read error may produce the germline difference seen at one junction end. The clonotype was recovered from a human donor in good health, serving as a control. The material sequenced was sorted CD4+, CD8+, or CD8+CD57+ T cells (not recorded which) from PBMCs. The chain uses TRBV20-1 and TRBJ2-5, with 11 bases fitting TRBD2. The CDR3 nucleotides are TGCGGTGCACCGACTAGCGGGGCTGGGGAAACCCAGTACTTC. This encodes CGAPTSGAGETQYF.